One and the same sample provided the 17 T cell receptor beta chains below, sequenced in a study of CD8 T cells in ankylosing spondylitis (dated by TCRdb to 2015 to 2018). Libraries were made using 5' RACE. The sequencer was an Illumina HiSeq 2500. Clones were called with MiXCR by TCRdb after fastp trimmed the public reads at Q25, and only in-frame beta chains were retained. Each entry merges the rows of one CDR3 protein and shows their most common DNA and genes. The sample data list around 250,000 distinct CDR3 sequences, and about a sixth of these were observed just once. The top ten constitute approximately 33% of the sample. The specimen was blood, either unsorted or a sorted T cell fraction (not recorded which). The receptors were sampled from a male donor with ankylosing spondylitis or in good health (not recorded which).

This clonotype was seen a few times. This chain joins TRBV9 and TRBJ2-4, with 7 positions matching TRBD1. CDR1 and CDR2 from the germline V gene are SGDLS and YYNGEE. CDR3 length: 14 amino acids. Trimming removed 0 bases from V and 8 bases from J; junction bases left unmatched: 5. The CDR3: CASSVEGAGYIQYF. The CDR3 nucleotides are TGTGCCAGCAGCGTAGAGGGGGCAGGGTACATTCAGTACTTC.

The V and J genes are TRBV18 and TRBJ2-3; no firm D call. Trimming removed 3 bases at V and 1 base at J, with 8 bases between. Looked up from germline, CDR1 is KGHSH and CDR2 is LQKENI. The CDR3 spans 14 residues. The DNA for the CDR3 is TGTGCCAGCTCACCTAACGGAGGCACAGATACGCAGTATTTT. Amino acid sequence: CASSPNGGTDTQYF.

This clonotype was seen a few times. The rearrangement links TRBV5-1 to TRBJ2-1; 8 bases are a match to TRBD2. Germline CDR1 and CDR2: SGHRS and YFSETQ. This CDR3 spans 16 amino acids. V lost 7 bases to trimming and J lost 6 bases; unmatched junction nucleotides: 15. The CDR3 DNA reads as TGCGCCAGCCAGGGAGCGGGAGTGGAAGCAGGCAATGAGCAGTTCTTC. It specifies CASQGAGVEAGNEQFF.

This clonotype appeared many times. V and J are TRBV7-6 and TRBJ2-1; the match to TRBD2 covers 11 bases. This CDR3 is built from 15 residues. Trimming removed 5 bases from V and 9 bases from J; junction bases left unmatched: 9. Germline V lookup: CDR1 SGHVS, CDR2 FNYEAQ. The CDR3 loop reads CASSQSTSGSGEQFF. In nucleotides, the CDR3 is TGTGCCAGCAGCCAGTCCACTAGCGGGAGTGGTGAGCAGTTCTTC.

The rearrangement joins TRBV5-6 to TRBJ2-7; possible D gene TRBD1, 6 bases. V was shortened by 4 bases and J by 0 bases, with 11 bases between the two germline ends. CDR1 is SGHDT and CDR2 is YYEEEE in the germline V gene. This CDR3 spans 14 amino acids. The CDR3 sequence: CASSRGTPSYEQYF. As DNA, the CDR3 is TGTGCCAGCAGCCGAGGGACACCCTCCTACGAGCAGTACTTC.

V usage is TRBV5-1 and J usage is TRBJ2-1; a possible D gene is TRBD1 (6 bases). Trimming took 4 bases from V and 3 from J, leaving 14 bases between them. The CDR3 loop spans 15 amino acids. Germline lookup yields CDR1 SGHRS and CDR2 YFSETQ. This CDR3 reads CASSINRDLYNEQFF. Here the CDR3 DNA reads TGCGCCAGCAGCATCAACAGGGACCTCTACAATGAGCAGTTCTTC.

This clonotype was detected only a few times. V usage is TRBV29-1 and J usage is TRBJ2-1; 7 bases agree with TRBD2. Germline trimming cut 1 base from V and 8 bases from J; bases unmatched to any gene: 11. This CDR3 is 15 amino acids long. Germline CDR1 and CDR2: SQVTM and ANQGSEA. CDR3 amino acids: CSVEGRLAPGDEQFF. The DNA of the CDR3 is TGCAGCGTTGAAGGAAGACTAGCTCCCGGGGATGAGCAGTTCTTC.

This clonotype came up a few times. V gene TRBV2 combines with J gene TRBJ2-7; D assignment may be TRBD1 or TRBD2 (5 bases each). V gave up 10 bases and J gave up 7 bases, with 17 bases separating them. The CDR3 covers 12 residues. Germline V gives CDR1 SNHLY, CDR2 FYNNEI. This chain's CDR3 is CATSGPSEEQYF. The DNA for the CDR3 is TGTGCCACTTCGGGACCCTCGGAGGAGCAGTACTTC.

This clonotype was seen repeatedly, ten times or more. The chain links TRBV7-3 to TRBJ2-3; the D is unclear. V lost 6 bases and J 3 bases, leaving 13 bases between the germline ends. Germline loops: CDR1 SGHTA, CDR2 FQGTGA. The CDR3 loop spans 14 amino acids. The CDR3, as DNA: TGTGCCAGCAGTTTCGCTGGCGGAACAGATACGCAGTATTTT. Residues: CASSFAGGTDTQYF. Based on the CDR3 plus reference TRBV7-3 and TRBJ2-3, the full variable domain is GAGVSQTPSNKVTEKGKYVELRCDPISGHTALYWYRQSLGQGPEFLIYFQGTGAADDSGLPNDRFFAVRPEGSVSTLKIQRTERGDSAVYLCASSFAGGTDTQYFGPGTRLTVL.

This clonotype was seen more than once but under ten times. The chain uses TRBV7-3 and TRBJ2-1; 9 positions match TRBD2. J lost 6 bases, V lost 5 bases, and 11 bases had no gene match. Germline V lookup: CDR1 SGHTA, CDR2 FQGTGA. The CDR3 spans 16 residues. The CDR3 here is CASSDPGLAGPNEQFF. CDR3 in DNA: TGTGCCAGCAGCGACCCGGGGCTAGCGGGACCCAATGAGCAGTTCTTC.

This clonotype was found a few times. The chain uses TRBV6-1 and TRBJ1-4; D not resolved. Germline V gene data show CDR1 as MNHNS and CDR2 as SASEGT. V was pared by 6 bases and J by 3 bases, with 17 bases between. The length of the CDR3 is 16 residues. The CDR3 protein is CASRDTSHAANEKLFF. In DNA form, the CDR3 reads TGTGCCAGCAGAGATACGTCCCACGCTGCTAATGAAAAACTGTTTTTT.

The chain carries TRBV11-2 and TRBJ2-5, with 11 bases identical to TRBD1. CDR1 is SGHAT and CDR2 is FQNNGV in the germline V gene. The trim removed 0 bases at V and 3 bases at J, leaving 3 bases unmatched. The CDR3 runs 16 residues. In nucleotides, the CDR3 is TGTGCCAGCAGCTTAGATTGGACAGGGGGCGAAGAGACCCAGTACTTC. Protein product: CASSLDWTGGEETQYF.

This clonotype was recorded many times. V and J are TRBV29-1 and TRBJ2-2, with no clear D. The CDR3 covers 12 residues. The germline V and J ends were trimmed by 4 bases and 4 bases, with 7 bases remaining between them. Germline lookup yields CDR1 SQVTM and CDR2 ANQGSEA. The CDR3 is CSVVQITGELFF. CDR3 DNA sequence: TGCAGCGTTGTTCAGATCACCGGGGAGCTGTTTTTT.

This chain connects TRBV7-9 to TRBJ1-5; no clear D. The germline CDR1 and CDR2 sequences are SEHNR and FQNEAQ (reference sequence). The CDR3 runs 15 residues. V shed 1 base and J shed 1 base, with 8 bases lying between them. The CDR3, as DNA: TGTGCCAGCAGCTTAGGCCCCGTCAGCAATCAGCCCCAGCATTTT. Residues: CASSLGPVSNQPQHF.

This clonotype has only a few counts. V gene TRBV9 combines with J gene TRBJ2-7; 7 bases agree with TRBD2. There are 13 residues in the CDR3. Per the germline V gene, CDR1 is SGDLS and CDR2 is YYNGEE. With 1 base clipped from V and 5 bases from J, the junction kept 3 bases outside the gene matches. The CDR3 reads CASSVLAGDEQYF. The DNA of the CDR3 is TGTGCCAGCAGCGTACTGGCGGGAGACGAGCAGTACTTC. Combining the CDR3 with reference TRBV9 and TRBJ2-7 gives the whole variable domain DSGVTQTPKHLITATGQRVTLRCSPRSGDLSVYWYQQSLDQGLQFLIQYYNGEERAKGNILERFSAQQFPDLHSELNLSSLELGDSALYFCASSVLAGDEQYFGPGTRLTVT.

This clonotype was picked up a small number of times. V and J are TRBV7-8 and TRBJ2-7; D call uncertain. V lost 4 bases to trimming and J lost 2 bases, with 18 bases between them. The length of the CDR3 is 16 residues. Germline CDR1 SGHVS, CDR2 FQNEAQ. The DNA of the CDR3 is TGTGCCAGCAGCTCTTCCGAGACAAAGATAGCCTACGAGCAGTACTTC. This sequence encodes CASSSSETKIAYEQYF. The full variable domain, rest sourced from reference TRBV7-8 and TRBJ2-7, is GAGVSQSPRYKVAKRGQDVALRCDPISGHVSLFWYQQALGQGPEFLTYFQNEAQLDKSGLPSDRFFAERPEGSVSTLKIQRTQQEDSAVYLCASSSSETKIAYEQYFGPGTRLTVT.

V usage is TRBV6-5 and J usage is TRBJ2-7; D uncertain. Germline loops: CDR1 MNHEY, CDR2 SVGAGI. V was pared by 0 bases and J by 5 bases, with 14 bases between. The CDR3 is 15 residues long. The CDR3 spells CASSYSGTLTDEQYF. The CDR3, as DNA: TGTGCCAGCAGTTACTCAGGCACCCTAACGGACGAGCAGTACTTC.